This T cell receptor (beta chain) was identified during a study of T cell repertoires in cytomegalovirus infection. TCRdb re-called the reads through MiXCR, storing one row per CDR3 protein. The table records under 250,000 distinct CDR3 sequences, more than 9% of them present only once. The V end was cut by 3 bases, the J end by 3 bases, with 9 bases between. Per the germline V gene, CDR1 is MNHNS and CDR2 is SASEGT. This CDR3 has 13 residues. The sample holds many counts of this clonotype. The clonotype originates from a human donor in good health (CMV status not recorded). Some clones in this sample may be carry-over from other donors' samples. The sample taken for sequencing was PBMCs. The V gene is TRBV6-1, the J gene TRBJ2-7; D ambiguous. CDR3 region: CASSETPRYEQYF. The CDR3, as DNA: TGTGCCAGCAGTGAGACGCCTCGCTACGAGCAGTACTTC.